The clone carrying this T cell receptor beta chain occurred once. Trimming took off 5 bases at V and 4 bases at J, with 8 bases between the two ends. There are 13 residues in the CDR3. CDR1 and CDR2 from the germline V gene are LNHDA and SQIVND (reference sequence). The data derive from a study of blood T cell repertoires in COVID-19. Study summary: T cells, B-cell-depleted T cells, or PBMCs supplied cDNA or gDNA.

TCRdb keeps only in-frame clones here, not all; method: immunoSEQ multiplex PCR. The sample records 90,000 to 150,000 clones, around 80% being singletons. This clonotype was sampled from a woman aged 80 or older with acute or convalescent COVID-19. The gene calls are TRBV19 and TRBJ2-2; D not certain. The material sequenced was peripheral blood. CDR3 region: CASSAILTGELFF. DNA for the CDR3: TGTGCCAGTAGTGCTATTCTCACCGGGGAGCTGTTTTTT.